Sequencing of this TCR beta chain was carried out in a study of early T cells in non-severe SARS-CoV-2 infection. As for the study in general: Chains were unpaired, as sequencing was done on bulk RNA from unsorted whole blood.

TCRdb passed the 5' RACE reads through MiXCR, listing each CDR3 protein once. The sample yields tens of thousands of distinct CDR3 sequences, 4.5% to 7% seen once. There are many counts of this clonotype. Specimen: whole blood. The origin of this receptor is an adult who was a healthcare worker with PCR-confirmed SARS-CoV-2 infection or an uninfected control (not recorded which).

In nucleotides, the CDR3 is TGTGCCAGCAGTTTCGGACAGTATAATTCACCCCTCCACTTT. As protein: CASSFGQYNSPLHF. The genes are TRBV12-3 or TRBV12-4 and TRBJ1-6, with D possibly TRBD1 on 6 matching bases. The CDR3 contains 14 residues. V lost 3 bases and J lost 4, with 7 bases in between.